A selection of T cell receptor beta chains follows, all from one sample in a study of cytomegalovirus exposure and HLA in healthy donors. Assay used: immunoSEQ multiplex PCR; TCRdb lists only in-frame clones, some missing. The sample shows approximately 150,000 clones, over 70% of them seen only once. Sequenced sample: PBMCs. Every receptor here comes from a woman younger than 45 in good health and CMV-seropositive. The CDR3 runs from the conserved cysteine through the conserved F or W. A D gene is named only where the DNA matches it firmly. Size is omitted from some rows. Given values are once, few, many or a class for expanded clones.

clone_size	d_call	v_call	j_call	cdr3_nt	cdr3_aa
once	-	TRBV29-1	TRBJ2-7	TGCAGCGTTGAGAGCCAGGGGCGGAACGAGCAGTACTTC	CSVESQGRNEQYF
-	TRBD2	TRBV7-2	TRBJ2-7	TGTGCCAGCACCTCAGTGCTAGCGGGAGTCGGAGAGCAGTACTTC	CASTSVLAGVGEQYF
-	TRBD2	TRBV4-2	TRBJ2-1	TGTGCCAGCAGCCAAGGGCCACGCGGGAGCTCCTACAATGAGCAGTTCTTC	CASSQGPRGSSYNEQFF
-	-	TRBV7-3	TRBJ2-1	TGTGCCAGCAGCTTGGGAGGAGGAGGGATAGGTGGTGAGCAGTTCTTC	CASSLGGGGIGGEQFF
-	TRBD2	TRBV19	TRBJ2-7	TGTGCCAGTACTGGACTAGCGGGAGTTCAAGAGCAGTACTTC	CASTGLAGVQEQYF
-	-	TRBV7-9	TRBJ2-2	TGTGCCAGCACTAAGGGGACCGGGGAGCTGTTTTTT	CASTKGTGELFF
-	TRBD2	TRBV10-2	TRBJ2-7	TGCGCCAGCCACGGACTAGCGGGAGTCTCCTACGAGCAGTACTTC	CASHGLAGVSYEQYF
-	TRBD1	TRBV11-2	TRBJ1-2	TGTGCCAGCAGCCAGGGGACAGGGGGTGTCTATGGCTACACCTTC	CASSQGTGGVYGYTF
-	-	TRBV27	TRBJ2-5	TGTGCCAGCACCGCCGGGACACTCAAAGGGGAGACCCAGTACTTC	CASTAGTLKGETQYF
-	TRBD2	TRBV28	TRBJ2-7	TGTGCCAGCAGTTCCCTAGCGGGAGACTCCTACGAGCAGTACTTC	CASSSLAGDSYEQYF
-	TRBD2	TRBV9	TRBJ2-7	TGTGCCAGCAGCGCCCGACCGGGAGGCGCCTACGAGCAGTACTTC	CASSARPGGAYEQYF
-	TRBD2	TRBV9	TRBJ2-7	TGTGCCAGCAGCGTACGCACTAGCGGGAGAGACGAGCAGTACTTC	CASSVRTSGRDEQYF
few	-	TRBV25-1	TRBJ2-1	TGTGCCTCCTACTACTACAATGAGCAGTTCTTC	CASYYYNEQFF
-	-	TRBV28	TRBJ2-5	TGTGCCAGCAGTCCCCCAGGGTACCAAGAGACCCAGTACTTC	CASSPPGYQETQYF
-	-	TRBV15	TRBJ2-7	TGTGCCACCAGCAGGCCCCAGGGACACTCCGACTCCTACGAGCAGTACTTC	CATSRPQGHSDSYEQYF
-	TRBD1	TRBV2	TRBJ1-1	TGTGCCAGCAGTGGGGGACAGGGATACACTGAAGCTTTCTTT	CASSGGQGYTEAFF
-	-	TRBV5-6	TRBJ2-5	TGTGCCAGCAGCCCCCCTGCTAGAGGGTGGAAGCAAGAGACCCAGTACTTC	CASSPPARGWKQETQYF
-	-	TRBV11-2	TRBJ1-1	TGTGCCAGCAGCTTAGAGGTCAGAGCTTTCTTT	CASSLEVRAFF
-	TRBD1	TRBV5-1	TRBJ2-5	TGCGCCAGCGGAAACACCGGGACAGGGGAAGAGACCCAGTACTTC	CASGNTGTGEETQYF
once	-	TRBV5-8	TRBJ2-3	TGTGCCAGCAGCTTGGTGGCCTGGGCGGGATGGGAAGATACGCAGTATTTT	CASSLVAWAGWEDTQYF
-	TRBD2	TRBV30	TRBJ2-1	TGTGCCTGGAGGGGACTAGCGGGATGGTTCTTC	CAWRGLAGWFF
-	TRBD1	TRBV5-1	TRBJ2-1	TGCGCCAGCAGCTGGGGAGACAGGGTGCCCCATGAGCAGTTCTTC	CASSWGDRVPHEQFF
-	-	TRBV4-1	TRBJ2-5	TGCGCCAGCAGCCAACCACAGGCAAGGGGAGAGACCCAGTACTTC	CASSQPQARGETQYF
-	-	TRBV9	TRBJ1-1	TGTGCCAGCAGTACTATACAGGGTAGTTCCGCTGAAGCTTTCTTT	CASSTIQGSSAEAFF
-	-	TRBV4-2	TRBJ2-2	TGTGCCAGCAGCCAAACGGGAGATGACACCGGGGAGCTGTTTTTT	CASSQTGDDTGELFF
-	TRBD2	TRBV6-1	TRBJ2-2	TGTGCCAGCAGTGAACTCGGGGGGACGAACACCGGGGAGCTGTTTTTT	CASSELGGTNTGELFF
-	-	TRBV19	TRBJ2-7	TGTGCCAGTAGTCTAACAGGGAGCTCCTACGAGCAGTACTTC	CASSLTGSSYEQYF
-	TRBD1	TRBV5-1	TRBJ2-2	TGCGCCAGCAGGGGACAGTCGAACACCGGGGAGCTGTTTTTT	CASRGQSNTGELFF
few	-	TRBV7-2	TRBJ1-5	TGTGCCAGCAGCGACGGGGGGGGGAATCAGCCCCAGCATTTT	CASSDGGGNQPQHF
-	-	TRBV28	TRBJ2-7	TGTGCCAGCAGTTTATACAGGGAACCCCTACCCTACGAGCAGTACTTC	CASSLYREPLPYEQYF
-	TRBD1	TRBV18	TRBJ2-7	TGTGCCAGCTCACCTCGACAGGGGGAATACGAGCAGTACTTC	CASSPRQGEYEQYF
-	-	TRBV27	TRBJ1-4	TGTGCCAGCAGTTTCTCCCAGGGATCTAATGAAAAACTGTTTTTT	CASSFSQGSNEKLFF
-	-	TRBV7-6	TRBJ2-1	TGTGCCAGCAGCTTATCCGCCGCTACTGAGCAGTTCTTC	CASSLSAATEQFF
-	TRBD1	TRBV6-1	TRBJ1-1	TGTGCCAGCAGTGTCCTTTGGGCACAGGGGTTCACTGAAGCTTTCTTT	CASSVLWAQGFTEAFF
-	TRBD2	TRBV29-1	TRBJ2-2	TGCAGCGTTAGCCACCCCCGAGGGCTAGCGGCGTCCGCCGGGGAGCTGTTTTTT	CSVSHPRGLAASAGELFF
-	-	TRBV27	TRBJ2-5	TGTGCCAGCAGCCGCATTGGAGGGGGGGCGAGAGAGACCCAGTACTTC	CASSRIGGGARETQYF
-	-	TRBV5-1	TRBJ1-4	TGCGCCAGCAGCGGAGAGCTTCAACGAGGTGAAAAACTGTTTTTT	CASSGELQRGEKLFF
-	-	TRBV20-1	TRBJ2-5	TGCAGTGCGGGAGAAGAGACCCAGTACTTC	CSAGEETQYF
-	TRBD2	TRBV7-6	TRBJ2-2	TGTGCCAGCAGCTTAAAACTAGCGGGAGGCACCGGGGAGCTGTTTTTT	CASSLKLAGGTGELFF
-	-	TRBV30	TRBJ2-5	TGTGCCTGGAGCTTAGCGCGCCAAGAGACCCAGTACTTC	CAWSLARQETQYF
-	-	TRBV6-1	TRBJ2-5	TGTGCCGGCAGTGAAGTCGGCAGGCAAGAGACCCAGTACTTC	CAGSEVGRQETQYF
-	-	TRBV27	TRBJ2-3	TGTGCCAGCAGACCCGGACTCCGCACAGATACGCAGTATTTT	CASRPGLRTDTQYF
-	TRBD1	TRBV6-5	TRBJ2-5	TGTGCCAGCAGTTGGGGACAGGGGAGACTTCAAGAGACCCAGTACTTC	CASSWGQGRLQETQYF
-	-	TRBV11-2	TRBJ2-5	TGTGCCAGCAGCCGCACAGGGTTTCAAGCGGAGACCCAGTACTTC	CASSRTGFQAETQYF
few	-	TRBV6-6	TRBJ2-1	TGTGCCAGCAGTCCGGGAACCTACAATGAGCAGTTCTTC	CASSPGTYNEQFF
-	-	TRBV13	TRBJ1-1	TGTGCCAGCAGCCTTCGGACCCCCGGGGACACTGAAGCTTTCTTT	CASSLRTPGDTEAFF
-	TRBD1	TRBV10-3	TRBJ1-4	TGTGCCACCAGACAGGGAATCCATGAAAAACTGTTTTTT	CATRQGIHEKLFF
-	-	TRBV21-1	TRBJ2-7	TGTGCCAGCAGCAAAGGCAGACACCCCAACGAGCAGTACTTC	CASSKGRHPNEQYF
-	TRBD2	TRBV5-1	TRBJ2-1	TGCGCCAGCAGCCACGGGGCCTCGGGGGCGGGAGGTGGCGAGCAGTTCTTC	CASSHGASGAGGGEQFF
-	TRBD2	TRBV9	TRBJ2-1	TGTGCCAGCAGCGGGACTAGCGGGAGGACCTCCTACAATGAGCAGTTCTTC	CASSGTSGRTSYNEQFF
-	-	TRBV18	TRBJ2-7	TGTGCCAGCTCACCTGGGCTACTCTCCTACGAGCAGTACTTC	CASSPGLLSYEQYF
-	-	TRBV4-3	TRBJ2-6	TGCGCCAGCAGCCAAGATATAGCTCCTGGGGCCAACGTCCTGACTTTC	CASSQDIAPGANVLTF
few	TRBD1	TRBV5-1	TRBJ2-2	TGCGCCAGCAGCTTGAATTCAGGGGGCGACACCGGGGAGCTGTTTTTT	CASSLNSGGDTGELFF
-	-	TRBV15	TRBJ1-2	TGTGCCACCAGCAGTATCGACAGTAACTATGGCTACACCTTC	CATSSIDSNYGYTF